This TCR beta chain was sequenced for a study of early T cells in non-severe SARS-CoV-2 infection. Turning to the study itself: Sequenced bulk RNA came from whole blood that was unsorted, and chains were unpaired.

V was trimmed by 1 base and J by 0 bases, leaving 10 bases between them. The CDR3 spans 14 residues. Per the germline V gene, CDR1 is GTSNPN and CDR2 is SVGIG (reference sequence). cDNA molecules, individually, were tagged with unique molecular identifiers. TCRdb re-derived calls from the 5' RACE reads in MiXCR, one entry per CDR3 protein. The table has 70,000 to 75,000 distinct CDR3 sequences, around 12% seen once. In its sample, this clonotype was seen many times. Its antigen remains unknown. Regarding the study as a whole: Anti-spike CD8 responses were favored in VDJdb matching, and private and CD4 specificities were missed.

Sequenced input: whole blood. The source is an adult who was a healthcare worker with PCR-confirmed SARS-CoV-2 infection or an uninfected control (not recorded which). V gene TRBV30 combines with J gene TRBJ2-7, with a weak D call TRBD2 (6 bases). In nucleotides, the CDR3 is TGTGCCTGGAGTGGGGACTTCAGCTCCTACGAGCAGTACTTC. Its protein product is CAWSGDFSSYEQYF.